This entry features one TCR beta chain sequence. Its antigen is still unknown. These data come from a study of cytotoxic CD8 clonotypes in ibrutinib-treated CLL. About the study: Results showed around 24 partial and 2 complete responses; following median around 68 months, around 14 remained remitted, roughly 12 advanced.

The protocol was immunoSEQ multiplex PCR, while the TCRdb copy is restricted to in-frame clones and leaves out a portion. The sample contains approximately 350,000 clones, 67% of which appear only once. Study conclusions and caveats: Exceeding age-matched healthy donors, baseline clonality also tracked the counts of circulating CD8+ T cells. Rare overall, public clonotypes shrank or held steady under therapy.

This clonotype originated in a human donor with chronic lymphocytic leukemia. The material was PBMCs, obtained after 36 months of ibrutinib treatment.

CDR3 sequence (DNA): TGTGCCAGCAGTGGACTTTCCCAGCATTTT. This encodes CASSGLSQHF. The chain joins TRBV2 to TRBJ1-5, with no clear D. Trimming shortened V by 4 bases and J by 11 bases, and 6 bases separated the two germline ends. Germline V gene lookup returns CDR1 SNHLY and CDR2 FYNNEI. The CDR3 runs to 10 residues. Drawing the rest from reference TRBV2 and TRBJ1-5, the complete variable domain is EPEVTQTPSHQVTQMGQEVILRCVPISNHLYFYWYRQILGQKVEFLVSFYNNEISEKSEIFDDQFSVERPDGSNFTLKIRSTKLEDSAMYFCASSGLSQHFGDGTRLSIL.